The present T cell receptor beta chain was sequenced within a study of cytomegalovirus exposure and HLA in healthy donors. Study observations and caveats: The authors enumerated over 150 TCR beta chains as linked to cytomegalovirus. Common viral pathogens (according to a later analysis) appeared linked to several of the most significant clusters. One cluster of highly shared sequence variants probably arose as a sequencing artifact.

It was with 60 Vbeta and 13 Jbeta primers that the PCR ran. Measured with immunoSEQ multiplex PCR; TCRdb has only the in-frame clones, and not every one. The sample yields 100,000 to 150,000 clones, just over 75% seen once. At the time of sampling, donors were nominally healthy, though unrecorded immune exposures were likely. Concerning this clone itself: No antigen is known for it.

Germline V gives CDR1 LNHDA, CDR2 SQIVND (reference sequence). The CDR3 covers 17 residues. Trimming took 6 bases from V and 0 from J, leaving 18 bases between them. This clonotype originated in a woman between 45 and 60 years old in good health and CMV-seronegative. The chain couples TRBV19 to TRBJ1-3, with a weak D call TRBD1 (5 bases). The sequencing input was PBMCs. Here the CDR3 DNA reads TGTGCCAGTAGGAGTCGAGGAGGGACCCTCTCTGGAAACACCATATATTTT. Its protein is CASRSRGGTLSGNTIYF.